This T cell receptor (beta chain) was sequenced during a study of cytomegalovirus exposure and HLA in healthy donors. Study summary: Among roughly 180 million T cells, an earlier analysis found 120 million or so unique TCR beta sequences.

The PCR made use of 60 Vbeta and 13 Jbeta primers. Only in-frame clones appear in the TCRdb table, and some are missing; sequencing was by immunoSEQ multiplex PCR. The profile shows 130,000 to 150,000 clones, 80% of them singletons. Points on this clone: Its target is not known.

Trimming took 3 bases from V and 1 from J; bases not matched to a gene: 27. The CDR3 has 23 residues. The germline V gene has CDR1 ENHRY and CDR2 SYGVKD. Study-level findings and limits: Reports indicated that the classifier achieved high specificity and sensitivity in diagnosing cytomegalovirus status.

The clonotype was recovered from a man aged 35-49 years in good health and CMV-seronegative. The specimen was PBMCs. The chain carries TRBV10-3 and TRBJ2-1; 7 bases are shared with TRBD1. The CDR3 DNA is TGTGCCATCAGTGACCCAATGGAGTGGGCACAGGGACAGTCCAGGCGGTCCTACAATGAGCAGTTCTTC. Amino acids: CAISDPMEWAQGQSRRSYNEQFF.